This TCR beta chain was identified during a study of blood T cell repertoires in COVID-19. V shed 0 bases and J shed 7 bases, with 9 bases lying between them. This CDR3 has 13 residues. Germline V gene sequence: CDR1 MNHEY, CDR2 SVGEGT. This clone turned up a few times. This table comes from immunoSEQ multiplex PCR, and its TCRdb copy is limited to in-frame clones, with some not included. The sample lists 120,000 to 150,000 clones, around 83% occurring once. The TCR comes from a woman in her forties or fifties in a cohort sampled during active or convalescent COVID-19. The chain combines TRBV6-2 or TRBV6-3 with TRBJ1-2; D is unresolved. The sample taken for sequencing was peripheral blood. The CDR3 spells CASSYSSRPGYTF. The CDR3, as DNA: TGTGCCAGCAGTTACTCTTCCAGGCCTGGCTACACCTTC.